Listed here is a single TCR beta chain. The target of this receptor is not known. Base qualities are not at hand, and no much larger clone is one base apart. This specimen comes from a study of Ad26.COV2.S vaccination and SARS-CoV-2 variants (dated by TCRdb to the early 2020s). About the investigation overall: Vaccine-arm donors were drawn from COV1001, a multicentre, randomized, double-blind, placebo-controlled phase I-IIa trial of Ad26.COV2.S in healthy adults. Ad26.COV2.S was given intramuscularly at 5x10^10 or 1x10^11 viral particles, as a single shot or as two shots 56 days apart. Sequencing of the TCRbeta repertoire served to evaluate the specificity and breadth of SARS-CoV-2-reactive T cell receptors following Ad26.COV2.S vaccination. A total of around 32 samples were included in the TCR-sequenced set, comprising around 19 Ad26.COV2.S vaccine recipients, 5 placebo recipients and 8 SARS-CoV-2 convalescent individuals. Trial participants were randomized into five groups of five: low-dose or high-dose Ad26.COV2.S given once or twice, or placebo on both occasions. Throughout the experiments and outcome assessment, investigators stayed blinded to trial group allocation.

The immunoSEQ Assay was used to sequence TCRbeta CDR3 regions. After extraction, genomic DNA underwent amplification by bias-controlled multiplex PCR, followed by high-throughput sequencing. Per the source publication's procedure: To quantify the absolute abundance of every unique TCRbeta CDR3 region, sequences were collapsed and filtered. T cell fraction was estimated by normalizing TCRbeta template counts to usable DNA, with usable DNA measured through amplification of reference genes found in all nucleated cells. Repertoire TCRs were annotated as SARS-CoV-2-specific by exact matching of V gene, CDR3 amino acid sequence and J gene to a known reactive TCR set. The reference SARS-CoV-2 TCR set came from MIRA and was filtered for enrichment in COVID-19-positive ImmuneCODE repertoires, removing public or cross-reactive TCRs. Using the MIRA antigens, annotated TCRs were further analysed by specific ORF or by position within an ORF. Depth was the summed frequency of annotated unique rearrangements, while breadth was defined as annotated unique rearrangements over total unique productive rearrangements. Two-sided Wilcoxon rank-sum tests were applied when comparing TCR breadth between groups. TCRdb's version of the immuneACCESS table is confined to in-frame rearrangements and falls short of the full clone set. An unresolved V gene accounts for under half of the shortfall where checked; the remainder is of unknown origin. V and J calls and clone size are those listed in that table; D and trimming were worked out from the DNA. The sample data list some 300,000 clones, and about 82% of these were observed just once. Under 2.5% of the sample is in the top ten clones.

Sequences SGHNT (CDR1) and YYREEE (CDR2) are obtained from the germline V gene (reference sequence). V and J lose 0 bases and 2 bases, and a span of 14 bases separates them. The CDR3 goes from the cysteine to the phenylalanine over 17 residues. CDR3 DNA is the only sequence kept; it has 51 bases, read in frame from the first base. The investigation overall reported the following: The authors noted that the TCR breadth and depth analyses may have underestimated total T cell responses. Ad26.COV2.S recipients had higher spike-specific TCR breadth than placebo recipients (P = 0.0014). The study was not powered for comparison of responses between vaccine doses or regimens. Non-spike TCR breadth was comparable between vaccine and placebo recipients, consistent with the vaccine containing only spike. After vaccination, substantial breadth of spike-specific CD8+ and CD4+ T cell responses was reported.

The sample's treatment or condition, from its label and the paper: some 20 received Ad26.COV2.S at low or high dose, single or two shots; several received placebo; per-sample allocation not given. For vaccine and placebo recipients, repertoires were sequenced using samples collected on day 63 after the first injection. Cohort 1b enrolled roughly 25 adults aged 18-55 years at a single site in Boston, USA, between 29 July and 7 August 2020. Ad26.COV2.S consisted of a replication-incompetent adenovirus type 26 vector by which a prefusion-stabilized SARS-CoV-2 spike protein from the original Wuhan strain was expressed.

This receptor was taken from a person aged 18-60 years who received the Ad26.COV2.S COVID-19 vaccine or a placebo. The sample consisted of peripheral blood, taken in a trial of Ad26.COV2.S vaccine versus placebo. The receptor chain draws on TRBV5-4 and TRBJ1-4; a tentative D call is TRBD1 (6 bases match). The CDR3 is CASSLGHQRGTNEKLFF. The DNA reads TGTGCCAGCAGCTTGGGACACCAAAGGGGGACTAATGAAAAACTGTTTTTT. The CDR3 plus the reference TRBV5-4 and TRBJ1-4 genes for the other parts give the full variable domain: ETGVTQSPTHLIKTRGQQVTLRCSSQSGHNTVSWYQQALGQGPQFIFQYYREEENGRGNFPPRFSGLQFPNYSSELNVNALELDDSALYLCASSLGHQRGTNEKLFFGSGTQLSVL.